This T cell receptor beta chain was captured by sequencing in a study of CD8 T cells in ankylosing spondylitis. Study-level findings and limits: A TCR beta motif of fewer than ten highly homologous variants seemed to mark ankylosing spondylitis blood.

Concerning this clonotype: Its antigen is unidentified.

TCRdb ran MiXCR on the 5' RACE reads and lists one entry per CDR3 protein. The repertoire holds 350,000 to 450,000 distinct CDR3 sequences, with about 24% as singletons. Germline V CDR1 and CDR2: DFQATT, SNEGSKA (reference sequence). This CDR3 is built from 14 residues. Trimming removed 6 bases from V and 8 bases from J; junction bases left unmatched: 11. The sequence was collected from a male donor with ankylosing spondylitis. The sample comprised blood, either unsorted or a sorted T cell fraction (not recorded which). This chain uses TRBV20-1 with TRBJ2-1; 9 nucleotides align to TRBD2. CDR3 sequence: CSAAPSGRPDEQFF. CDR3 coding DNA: TGCAGTGCAGCCCCCAGCGGGAGGCCAGATGAGCAGTTCTTC.